The following is a TCR beta chain sequence with its context. Its target is not known. The same CDR3 also results from other DNA sequences found in this sample. This entry is derived from a study of beta chain features in type 1 diabetes. Every bit of the isolated RNA underwent reverse transcription, so sequencing read expressed TCRB transcripts. The method was immunoSEQ multiplex PCR; TCRdb's version includes in-frame clones alone and lacks a portion of them. The sample comprises about 650,000 clones, around 12% of which are singletons, and around 0.12% rests with the top ten. Study-wide findings and caveats: People with Type 1 diabetes carried modestly yet significantly shorter TCRB CDR3s in all four CD4+ subsets. Fewer insertions but more deletions were seen at VDJ junctions in type 1 diabetes patients. TCRB repertoires of naive, central memory and Treg cells appeared more similar among patients than among healthy donors.

V gave up 4 bases and J gave up 3 bases; unmatched junction bases: 1. Germline CDR1 and CDR2: SQVTM and ANQGSEA. CDR3 size: 12 residues. Sorting of CD4+ naive, central memory, regulatory and stem cell-like memory cells was performed via CD45RO/CCR7/CD25/CD127/CD95/CD27. This sequence originates from a man younger than 40 with type 1 diabetes. Sequenced input: naive CD4+ T cells from blood. The chain joins TRBV29-1 to TRBJ2-7; the match to TRBD1 covers 9 bases. The DNA for the CDR3 is TGCAGCGTTGTGGGACAGGGCTACGAGCAGTACTTC. As protein: CSVVGQGYEQYF.